This T cell receptor (beta chain) was sequenced during a study of blood T cell repertoires in COVID-19. Study in general: Some COVID-19 samples were acute and others convalescent; all came from the United States, Italy and Spain. T cells, B-cell-depleted T cells, or PBMCs provided the cDNA or gDNA that served as material.

This CDR3 is built from 14 residues. With 3 bases removed from V and 3 bases from J, the gap between germline ends came to 11 bases. CDR1 SGHRS and CDR2 YFSETQ come from the germline V gene. Methods used by the authors: Reference gene primers were amplified, and this amplification served to estimate nucleated cell counts. Method: immunoSEQ multiplex PCR; TCRdb's copy keeps in-frame clones and lacks some. The DNA was the basis for D and trimming; V, J and clone size are from that table. The profile shows a few hundred thousand clones, 70% to 90% of them singletons. The J gene is TRBJ2-3, the V gene TRBV5-1, with D tentatively TRBD1 (6 bases). This TCR derives from a woman aged 25 to 45 who had recovered from COVID-19. Sequenced material: peripheral blood. The CDR3 is CASSSGALTDTQYF. The CDR3 coding sequence is TGCGCCAGCAGCTCAGGGGCGCTAACAGATACGCAGTATTTT.